This record covers a single T cell receptor beta chain. This sample is drawn from a study of blood T cells in healthy people across ages. Study at large: Using template switching, researchers captured about one barcoded beta molecule for each two T cells.

CDR1 is SGHAT, CDR2 FQNNGV, per germline. This CDR3 is 15 amino acids long. Trimming took 5 bases from V and 5 from J, leaving 17 bases between them. It was with a sample-barcoded 5' primer and a J-beta primer mix that a second PCR of roughly 7 to 12 cycles was run. Each CDR3 protein gets one entry after TCRdb re-called the 5' RACE reads with MiXCR. This sample carries about 720,000 distinct CDR3 sequences, 20% to 25% of them seen once, and the ten largest clones take about 22%. The donors, all healthy, were Caucasians living in Russia, aged roughly 6 to 90. A minimum of 6.5 million PBMCs was isolated per sample.

This clonotype was sampled from a man aged 65-85 years in good health. This rearrangement joins TRBV11-2 to TRBJ2-3; D tentatively reads TRBD1 or TRBD2 (5 bases each). Sequences were obtained from blood. CDR3 nucleotide sequence: TGTGCCAGCAGCCGGGACCCCTCCTGGGGAGATACGCAGTATTTT. Protein product: CASSRDPSWGDTQYF.